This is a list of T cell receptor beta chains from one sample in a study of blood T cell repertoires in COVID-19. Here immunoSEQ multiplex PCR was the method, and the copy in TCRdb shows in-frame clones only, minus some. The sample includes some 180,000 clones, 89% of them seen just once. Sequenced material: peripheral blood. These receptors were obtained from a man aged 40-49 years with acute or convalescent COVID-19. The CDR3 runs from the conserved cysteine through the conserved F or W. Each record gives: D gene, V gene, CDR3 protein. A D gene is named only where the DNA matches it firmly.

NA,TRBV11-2,CASSLVGQPHRF
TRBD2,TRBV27,CASSLSNAMWRGGHGQYF
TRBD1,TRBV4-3,CASPRTGENKAVIYEQYF
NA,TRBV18,CASSPNGNTEAFF
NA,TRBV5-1,CASSLQGHGYGYTF
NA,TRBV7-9,CASSLGSVLAETQYF
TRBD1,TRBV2,CASRTDRGDGGWALNTEAFF
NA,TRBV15,CATSRVEGAYGYTF
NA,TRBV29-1,CSANAGSSYEQYF
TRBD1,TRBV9,CASSAEMGRQGRLEQYF
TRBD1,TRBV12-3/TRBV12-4,CASRIGTGGEQYF
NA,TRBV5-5,CASSLVGGNQPQHF
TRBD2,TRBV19,CASRKLAGGDRDTQYF
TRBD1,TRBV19,CASSRGDREDGYTF
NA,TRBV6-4,CASQYSYNSPLHF
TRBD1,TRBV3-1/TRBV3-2,CASSRDSNEKLFF
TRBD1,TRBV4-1,CASSQVRQGAYNEQFF
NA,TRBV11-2,CASSTAGGTEAFF
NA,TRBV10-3,CAIRGTSDQPQHF
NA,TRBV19,CASSTTALLTSNTQYF
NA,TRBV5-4,CASSLGGRGYTF
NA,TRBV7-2,CASSLGGREGEQYF
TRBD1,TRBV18,CASSPAQGAYEQYF
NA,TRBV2,CASSPAGGATQYF
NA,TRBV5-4,CASRPGGEVNTGELFF
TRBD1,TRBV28,CASSFLTGGYTEAFF
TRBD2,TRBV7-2,CASSFLAGGPNTQYF
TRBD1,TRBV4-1,CASRQDSGGDRNQPQHF
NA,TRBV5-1,CASSLPLEAGANVLTF
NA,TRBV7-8,CASSFVRGDGYTF
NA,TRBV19,CASSMGTGGGTDTQYF
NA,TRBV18,CASSDRGTDTQYF
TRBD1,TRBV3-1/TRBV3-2,CASSQERQGVTETQYF
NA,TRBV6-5,CASSYGGAFYF
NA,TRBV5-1,CASSLTQETEAFF
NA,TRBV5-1,CASSARVMALGYEQYF
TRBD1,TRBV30,CAWTRPGQADYNEQFF
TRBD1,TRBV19,CASSTRTGGGLDTQYF
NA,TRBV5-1,CASSSWAGGAGELFF
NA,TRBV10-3,CAIRPQGGGTEAFF
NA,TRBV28,CASSSQGIGEKLFF
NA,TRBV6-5,CASSPSRVPNNEQFF
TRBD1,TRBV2,CASSEGGTGNEKLFF